Sequencing of this T cell receptor (beta chain) was carried out in a study of T cell repertoires in cytomegalovirus infection. MiXCR, run by TCRdb on the reads, gives a single entry per CDR3 protein. In the table there are about 830,000 distinct CDR3 sequences, 30% to 35% of which are singletons. Trimming took 4 bases from V and 12 from J, leaving 9 bases between them. CDR1 is SGHTA and CDR2 is FQGNSA in the germline V gene. CDR3 size: 11 residues. This clonotype was observed many times. What it recognizes is unknown. The V and J genes are TRBV7-2 and TRBJ2-2; no clear D. The sequence was collected from a human donor in good health (CMV status not recorded). Some clones in this sample may be carry-over from other donors' samples. The sample consisted of cultured CD8+ T cells from PBMCs, taken from culture after CMV antigen stimulation. The CDR3 sequence is CASSSQLKLFF. The CDR3 DNA sequence: TGTGCCAGCAGCTCCCAGTTAAAGCTGTTTTTT.